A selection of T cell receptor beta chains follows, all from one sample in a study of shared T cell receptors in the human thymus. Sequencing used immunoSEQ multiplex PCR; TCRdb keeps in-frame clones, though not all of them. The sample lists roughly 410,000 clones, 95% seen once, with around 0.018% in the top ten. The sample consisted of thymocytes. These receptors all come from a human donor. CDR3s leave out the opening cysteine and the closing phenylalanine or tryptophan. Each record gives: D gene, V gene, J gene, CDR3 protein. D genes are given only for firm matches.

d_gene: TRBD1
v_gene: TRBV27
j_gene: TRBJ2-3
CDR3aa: ASREQGALSPTTDTQY

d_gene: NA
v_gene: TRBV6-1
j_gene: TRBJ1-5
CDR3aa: ASSGADYSNQPQH

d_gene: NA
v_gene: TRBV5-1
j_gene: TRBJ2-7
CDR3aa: ASSSSQGLGNYEQY

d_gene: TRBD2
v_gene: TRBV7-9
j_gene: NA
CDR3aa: ASSPRTSLEQY

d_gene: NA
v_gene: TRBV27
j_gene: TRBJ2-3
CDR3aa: ASSPRCSTDTQY

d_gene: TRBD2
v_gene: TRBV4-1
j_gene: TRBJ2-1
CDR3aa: ASSPRDDKGREGPSYNEQF

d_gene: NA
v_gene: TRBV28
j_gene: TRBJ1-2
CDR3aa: ASGRWGYT

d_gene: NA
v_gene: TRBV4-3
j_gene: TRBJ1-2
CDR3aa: ASSQDLSNNYGYT

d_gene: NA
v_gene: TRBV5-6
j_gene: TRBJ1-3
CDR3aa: ASSLIVSGNTIY

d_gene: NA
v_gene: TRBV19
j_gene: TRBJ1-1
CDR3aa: ASTLRGLLRTEAF

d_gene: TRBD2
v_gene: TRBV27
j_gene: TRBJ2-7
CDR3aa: ASSRSGRWYEQY

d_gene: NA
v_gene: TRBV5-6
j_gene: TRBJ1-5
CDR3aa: ASSLRELQPQH

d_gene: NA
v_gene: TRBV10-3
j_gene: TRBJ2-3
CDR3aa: AISVCASTDTQY

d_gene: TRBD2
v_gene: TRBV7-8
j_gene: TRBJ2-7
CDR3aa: ASSLEGLLAGGEQY

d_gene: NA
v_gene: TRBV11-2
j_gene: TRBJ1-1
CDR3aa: ASSKGWNTEAF

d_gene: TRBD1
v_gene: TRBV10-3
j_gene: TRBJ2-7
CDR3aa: AISGRGRFDEQY

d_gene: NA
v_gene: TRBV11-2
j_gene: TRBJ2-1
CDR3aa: ASSQTDDEQF

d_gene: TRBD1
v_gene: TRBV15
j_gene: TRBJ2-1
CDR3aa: ATSPDRRSWEQF

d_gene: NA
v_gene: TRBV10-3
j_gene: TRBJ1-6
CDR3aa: AISDVRPGHNSPLH

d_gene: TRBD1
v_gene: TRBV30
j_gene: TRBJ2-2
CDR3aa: AWMEVRGTNTGELF

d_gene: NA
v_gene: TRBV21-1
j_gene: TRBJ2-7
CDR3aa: ASPQDSYEQY

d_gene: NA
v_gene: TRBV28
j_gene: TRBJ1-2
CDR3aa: ASSFPPGSYGYT

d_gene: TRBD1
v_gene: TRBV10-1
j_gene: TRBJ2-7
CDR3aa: ASSCSAGQGHYVEQY

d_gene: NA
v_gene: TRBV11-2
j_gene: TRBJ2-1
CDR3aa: ASRQRMSSYNEQF

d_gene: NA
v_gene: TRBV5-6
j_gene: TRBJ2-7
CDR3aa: ASSLDAISVGYEQY

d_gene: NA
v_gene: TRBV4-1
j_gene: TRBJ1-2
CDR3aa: ASSQGGQGSNYGYT

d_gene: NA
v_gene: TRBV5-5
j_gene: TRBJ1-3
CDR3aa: ASSLGLGNTIY

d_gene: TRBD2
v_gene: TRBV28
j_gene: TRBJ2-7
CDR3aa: ASSPIGGALRCEQY

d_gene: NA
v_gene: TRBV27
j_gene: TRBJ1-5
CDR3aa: ASGASSNQPQH

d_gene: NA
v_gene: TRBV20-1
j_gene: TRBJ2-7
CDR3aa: SAREQY

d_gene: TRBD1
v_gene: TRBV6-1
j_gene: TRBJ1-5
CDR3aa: ASRRTGDSNQPQH

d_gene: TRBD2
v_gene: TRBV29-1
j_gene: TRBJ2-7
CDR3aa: SVEGLAGARYEQY

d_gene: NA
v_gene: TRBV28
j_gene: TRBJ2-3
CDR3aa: ASSSRYTDTQY

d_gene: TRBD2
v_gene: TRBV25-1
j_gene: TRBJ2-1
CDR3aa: ASSSGRPYNEQF

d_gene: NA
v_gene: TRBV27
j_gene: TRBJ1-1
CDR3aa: ASSQRPRADTEAF

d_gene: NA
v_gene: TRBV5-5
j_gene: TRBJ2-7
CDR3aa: ASSLGQGFYEQY

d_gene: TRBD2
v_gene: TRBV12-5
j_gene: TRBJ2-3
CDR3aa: ASGLIPGLAETTDTQY

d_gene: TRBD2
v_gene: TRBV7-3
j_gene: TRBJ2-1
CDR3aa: ASSQLAGGSNEQF

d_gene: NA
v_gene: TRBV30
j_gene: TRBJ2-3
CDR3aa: AWSPGGDSRVTDTQY

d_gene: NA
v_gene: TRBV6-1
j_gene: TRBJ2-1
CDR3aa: ASSDLSRLAPSSYNEQF

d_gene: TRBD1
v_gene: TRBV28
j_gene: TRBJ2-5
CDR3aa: ASSPDRGPETQY

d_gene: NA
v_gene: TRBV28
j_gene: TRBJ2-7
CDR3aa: ASTLDSYYEQY

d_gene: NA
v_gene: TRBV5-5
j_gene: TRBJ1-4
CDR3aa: ASSLGYGPEKLF

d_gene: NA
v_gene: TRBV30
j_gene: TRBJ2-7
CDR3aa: AWSVEGYDRY

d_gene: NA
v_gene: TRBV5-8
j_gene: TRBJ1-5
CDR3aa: ASSLATNYSNQPQH

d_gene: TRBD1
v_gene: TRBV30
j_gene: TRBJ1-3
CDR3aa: AWGQVPFSGNTIY

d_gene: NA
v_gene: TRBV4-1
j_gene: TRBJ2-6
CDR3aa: ASSQDANGGIGANVLT

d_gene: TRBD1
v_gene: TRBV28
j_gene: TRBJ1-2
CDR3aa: ASSQGDLWGYT

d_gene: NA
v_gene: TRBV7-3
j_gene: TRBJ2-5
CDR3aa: ASSVSGRETQY

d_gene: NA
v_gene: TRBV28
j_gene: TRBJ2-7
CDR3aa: ASSPIGPVTPYEQY

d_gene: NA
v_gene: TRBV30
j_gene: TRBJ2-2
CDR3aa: AWSPPPGGAVTGELF

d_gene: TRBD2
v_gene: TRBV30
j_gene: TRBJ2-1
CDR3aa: AWSVRFGLADDNEQF

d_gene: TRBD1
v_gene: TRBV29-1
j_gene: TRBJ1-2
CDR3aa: SVYQGAKDGYT

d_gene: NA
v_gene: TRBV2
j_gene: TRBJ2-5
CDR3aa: ASSAPGLAETQY